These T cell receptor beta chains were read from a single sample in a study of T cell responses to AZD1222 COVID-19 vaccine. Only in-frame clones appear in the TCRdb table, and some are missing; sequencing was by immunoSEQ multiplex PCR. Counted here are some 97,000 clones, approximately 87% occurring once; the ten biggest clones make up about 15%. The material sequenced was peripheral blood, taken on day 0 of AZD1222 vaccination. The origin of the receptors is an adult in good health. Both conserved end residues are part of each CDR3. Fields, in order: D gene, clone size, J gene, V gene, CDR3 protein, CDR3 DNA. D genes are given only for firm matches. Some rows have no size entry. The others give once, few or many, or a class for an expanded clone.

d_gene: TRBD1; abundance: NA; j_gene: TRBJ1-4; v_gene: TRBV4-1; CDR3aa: CASSQSGTVDEKLFF; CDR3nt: TGCGCCAGCAGCCAGTCCGGGACAGTGGATGAAAAACTGTTTTTT
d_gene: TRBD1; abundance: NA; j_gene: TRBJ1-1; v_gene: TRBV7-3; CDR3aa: CASSLSGQGTNEAFF; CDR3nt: TGTGCCAGCAGCTTATCGGGACAGGGGACTAACGAAGCTTTCTTT
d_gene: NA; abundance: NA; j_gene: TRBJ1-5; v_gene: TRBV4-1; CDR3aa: CASSLLEGTGNQPQHF; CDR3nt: TGCGCCAGCAGCCTTCTGGAGGGGACCGGCAATCAGCCCCAGCATTTT
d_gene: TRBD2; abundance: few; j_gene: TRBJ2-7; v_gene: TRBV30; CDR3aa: CAWSALAGAYEQYF; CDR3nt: TGTGCCTGGAGTGCCCTAGCGGGGGCCTACGAGCAGTACTTC
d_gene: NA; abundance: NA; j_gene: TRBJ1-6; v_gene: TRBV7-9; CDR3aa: CASSLEGRTNSPLHF; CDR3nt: TGTGCCAGCAGCTTGGAGGGACGAACAAATTCACCCCTCCACTTT
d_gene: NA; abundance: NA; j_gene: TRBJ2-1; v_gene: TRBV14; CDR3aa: CASSRNRILRQFF; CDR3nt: TGTGCCAGCAGCCGAAACAGGATTTTACGGCAGTTCTTC
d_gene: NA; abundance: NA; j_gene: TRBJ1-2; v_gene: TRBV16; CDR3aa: CASSQNRRGGYTF; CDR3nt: TGTGCCAGCAGCCAAAATCGGCGGGGTGGCTACACCTTC
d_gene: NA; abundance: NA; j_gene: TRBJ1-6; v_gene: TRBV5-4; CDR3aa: CASSLAGAGFNSPLHF; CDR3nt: TGTGCCAGCAGCTTGGCCGGGGCCGGATTCAATTCACCCCTCCACTTT
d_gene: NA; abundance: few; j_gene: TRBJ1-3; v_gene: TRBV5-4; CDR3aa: CASSFSGRVAGNTIYF; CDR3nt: TGTGCCAGCAGCTTCTCTGGCAGGGTTGCTGGAAACACCATATATTTT
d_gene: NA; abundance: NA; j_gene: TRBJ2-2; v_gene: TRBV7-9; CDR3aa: CASSLEGAGELFF; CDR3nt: TGTGCCAGCAGCTTGGAGGGGGCCGGGGAGCTGTTTTTT
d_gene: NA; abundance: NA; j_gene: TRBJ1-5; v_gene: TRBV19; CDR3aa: CASSTPTYREANQPQHF; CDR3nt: TGTGCCAGTAGTACTCCAACGTACAGGGAAGCCAATCAGCCCCAGCATTTT
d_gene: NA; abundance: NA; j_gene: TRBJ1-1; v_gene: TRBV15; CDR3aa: CATSRDRGGTEAFF; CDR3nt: TGTGCCACCAGCAGAGATCGAGGGGGCACTGAAGCTTTCTTT
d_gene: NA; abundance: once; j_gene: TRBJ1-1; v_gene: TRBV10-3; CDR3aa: CAISEVTGRGTEAFF; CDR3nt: TGTGCCATCAGTGAGGTAACAGGCCGGGGGACTGAAGCTTTCTTT
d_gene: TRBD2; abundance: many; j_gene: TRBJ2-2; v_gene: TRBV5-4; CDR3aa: CASSRTSGGNTGELFF; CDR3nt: TGTGCCAGCAGCCGCACTAGCGGGGGAAACACCGGGGAGCTGTTTTTT
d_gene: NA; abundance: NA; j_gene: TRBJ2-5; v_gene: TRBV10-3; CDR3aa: CAISESFGHETQYF; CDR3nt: TGTGCCATCAGTGAGTCGTTCGGACACGAGACCCAGTACTTC
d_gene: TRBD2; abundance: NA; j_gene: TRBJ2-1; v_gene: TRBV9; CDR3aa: CASSPEVSGSPNEQFF; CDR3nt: TGTGCCAGCAGCCCCGAGGTTAGCGGGAGCCCTAATGAGCAGTTCTTC
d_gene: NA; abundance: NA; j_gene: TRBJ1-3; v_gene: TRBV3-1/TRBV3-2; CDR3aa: CASSQPPGPTGNTIYF; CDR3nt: TGTGCCAGCAGCCAACCCCCCGGACCGACGGGAAACACCATATATTTT
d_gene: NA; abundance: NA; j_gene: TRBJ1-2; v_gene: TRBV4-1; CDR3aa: CASSQDLRIQNYGYTF; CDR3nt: TGCGCCAGCAGCCAAGACCTCAGGATCCAGAACTATGGCTACACCTTC
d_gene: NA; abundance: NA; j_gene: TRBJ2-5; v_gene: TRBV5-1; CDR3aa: CASSLGGAKETQYF; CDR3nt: TGCGCCAGCAGCTTAGGGGGGGCGAAGGAGACCCAGTACTTC
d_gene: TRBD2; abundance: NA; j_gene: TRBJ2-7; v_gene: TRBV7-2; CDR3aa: CASSPPASGNRYEQYF; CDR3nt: TGTGCCAGCAGCCCCCCGGCTAGCGGGAATCGGTACGAGCAGTACTTC
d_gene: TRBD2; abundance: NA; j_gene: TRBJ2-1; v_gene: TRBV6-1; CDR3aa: CASRRTSGSYNEQFF; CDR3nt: TGTGCCAGCAGGCGAACTAGCGGATCCTACAATGAGCAGTTCTTC
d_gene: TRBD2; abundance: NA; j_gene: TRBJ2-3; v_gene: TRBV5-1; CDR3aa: CASSPLPTSGRGADTQYF; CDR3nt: TGCGCCAGCAGCCCACTCCCGACTAGCGGGAGGGGGGCAGATACGCAGTATTTT
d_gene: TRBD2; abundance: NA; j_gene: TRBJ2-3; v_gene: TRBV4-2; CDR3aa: CASSQDLASGGDTQYF; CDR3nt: TGTGCCAGCAGCCAAGATCTGGCTAGCGGAGGGGATACGCAGTATTTT
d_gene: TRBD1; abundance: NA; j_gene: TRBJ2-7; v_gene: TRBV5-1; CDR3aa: CASSRGKGAPSYEQYF; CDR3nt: TGCGCCAGCAGCCGGGGAAAGGGGGCACCCTCCTACGAGCAGTACTTC
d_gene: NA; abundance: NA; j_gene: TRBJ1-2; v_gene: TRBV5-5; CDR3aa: CASSSGPGEGYTF; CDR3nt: TGTGCCAGCAGCTCCGGCCCAGGGGAAGGCTACACCTTC
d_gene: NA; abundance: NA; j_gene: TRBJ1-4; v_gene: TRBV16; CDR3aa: CASSQGGHNEKLFF; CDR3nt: TGTGCCAGCAGCCAAGGGGGACATAATGAAAAACTGTTTTTT
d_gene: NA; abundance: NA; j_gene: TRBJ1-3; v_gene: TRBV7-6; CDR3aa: CASSLVDLRAPGNTIYF; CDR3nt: TGTGCCAGCAGCTTAGTGGATCTACGGGCTCCTGGAAACACCATATATTTT
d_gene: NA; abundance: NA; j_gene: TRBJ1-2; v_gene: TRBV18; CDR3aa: CASSPTDYGYTF; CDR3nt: TGTGCCAGCTCACCGACGGATTATGGCTACACCTTC
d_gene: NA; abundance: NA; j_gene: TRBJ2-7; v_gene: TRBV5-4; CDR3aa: CASTPGVGSYEQYF; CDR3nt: TGTGCCAGCACTCCAGGGGTGGGGTCCTACGAGCAGTACTTC
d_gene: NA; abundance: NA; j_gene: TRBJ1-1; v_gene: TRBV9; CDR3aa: CASSVGQLNTEAFF; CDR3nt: TGTGCCAGCAGCGTAGGGCAGCTTAACACTGAAGCTTTCTTT
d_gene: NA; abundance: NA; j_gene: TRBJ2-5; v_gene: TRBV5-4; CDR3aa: CASSPDNQETQYF; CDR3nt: TGTGCCAGCAGCCCGGACAACCAAGAGACCCAGTACTTC
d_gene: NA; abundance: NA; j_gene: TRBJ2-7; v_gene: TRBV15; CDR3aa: CATSRRGGPLEQYF; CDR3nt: TGTGCCACCAGTCGGAGAGGGGGGCCCCTCGAGCAGTACTTC
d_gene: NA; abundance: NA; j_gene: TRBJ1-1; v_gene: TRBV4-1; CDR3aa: CASSGIVVGEAFF; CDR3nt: TGCGCCAGCAGCGGGATAGTGGTGGGTGAAGCTTTCTTT
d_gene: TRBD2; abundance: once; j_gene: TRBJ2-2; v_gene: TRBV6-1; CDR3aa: CASSEAGGPVGELFF; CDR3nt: TGTGCCAGCAGTGAAGCGGGAGGGCCGGTCGGGGAGCTGTTTTTT
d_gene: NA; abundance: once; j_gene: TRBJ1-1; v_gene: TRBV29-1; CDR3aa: CSVEGGPEAMNTEAFF; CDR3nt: TGCAGCGTTGAGGGGGGGCCAGAGGCGATGAACACTGAAGCTTTCTTT
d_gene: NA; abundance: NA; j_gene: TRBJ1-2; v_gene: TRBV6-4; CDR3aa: CASSLGGGRINGYTF; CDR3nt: TGTGCCAGCAGTCTGGGAGGGGGTAGGATTAATGGCTACACCTTC
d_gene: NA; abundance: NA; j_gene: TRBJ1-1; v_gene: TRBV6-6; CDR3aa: CASSYTEDGTEAFF; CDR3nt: TGTGCCAGCAGTTACACAGAAGACGGCACTGAAGCTTTCTTT
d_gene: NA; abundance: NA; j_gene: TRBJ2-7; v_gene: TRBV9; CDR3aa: CASSVEAVPPYEQYF; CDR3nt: TGTGCCAGCAGCGTAGAGGCGGTGCCCCCCTACGAGCAGTACTTC
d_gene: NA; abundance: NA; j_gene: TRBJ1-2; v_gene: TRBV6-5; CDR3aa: CASTPAGGNYGYTF; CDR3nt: TGTGCCAGCACCCCAGCGGGCGGAAACTATGGCTACACCTTC
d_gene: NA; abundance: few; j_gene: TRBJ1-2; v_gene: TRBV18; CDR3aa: CASSPEVIYGYTF; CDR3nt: TGTGCCAGCTCACCAGAGGTCATCTATGGCTACACCTTC